This T cell receptor beta chain was captured by sequencing in a study of cytomegalovirus exposure and HLA in healthy donors. Profiling relied on immunoSEQ multiplex PCR, and the TCRdb table lists in-frame clones only, not all of them. Here the sample spans some 100,000 clones, about 82% being singletons. On this clone itself: Its specificity is unknown.

The study's findings and limits: The study listed 164 cytomegalovirus-associated TCR beta chains. In a later analysis, first-cohort TCR clusters were found to tend to co-occur in the 120 or so validation repertoires.

Germline assignment: CDR1 WSHSY and CDR2 SAAADI. The CDR3 loop spans 17 amino acids. Between the trimmed V and J ends, which lost 0 bases and 0 bases, there was a span of 15 bases. This TCR derives from a man aged 18 to 35 in good health and CMV-seronegative. The sequenced sample consisted of PBMCs. J is TRBJ2-7 and V is TRBV10-2, with D possibly TRBD1 on 6 matching bases. DNA for the CDR3: TGCGCCAGCAGTGAGTCGCTCGGGCAGGGGAGCTCCTACGAGCAGTACTTC. Translating gives CASSESLGQGSSYEQYF.